This T cell receptor (beta chain) was observed in a study of cytotoxic CD8 clonotypes in ibrutinib-treated CLL. Study as a whole: Partial responders around 25, complete 2; around twelve progressed and roughly 14 stayed in remission by median roughly 73 months. There were, on average, 255,043 productive templates and some 90,000 productive rearrangements per sample. General observations from the study: Clonality rose at ibrutinib response and fell back toward baseline at progression.

As to this clone: Its target is unknown.

Depths of 1 in 200,000 to 1 in 1 million T cells were the sequencing target. Clones were read by immunoSEQ multiplex PCR, and TCRdb kept only the in-frame ones, dropping some. The sample lists about 140,000 clones, around 77% seen once, with about 27% in the top ten. The V gene lost 3 bases and the J gene lost 8 bases, with 10 bases spanning the gap. CDR1 and CDR2 from the germline V gene are MDHEN and SYDVKM. CDR3 length: 12 amino acids. The sequencing used PBMCs, collected after 12 months of ibrutinib treatment. The sequence was obtained from a human donor with chronic lymphocytic leukemia. The chain uses TRBV28 and TRBJ1-2, with D unclear. CDR3 loop: CASSFRSSGYTF. DNA for the CDR3: TGTGCCAGCAGTTTCCGGTCTTCGGGCTACACCTTC.